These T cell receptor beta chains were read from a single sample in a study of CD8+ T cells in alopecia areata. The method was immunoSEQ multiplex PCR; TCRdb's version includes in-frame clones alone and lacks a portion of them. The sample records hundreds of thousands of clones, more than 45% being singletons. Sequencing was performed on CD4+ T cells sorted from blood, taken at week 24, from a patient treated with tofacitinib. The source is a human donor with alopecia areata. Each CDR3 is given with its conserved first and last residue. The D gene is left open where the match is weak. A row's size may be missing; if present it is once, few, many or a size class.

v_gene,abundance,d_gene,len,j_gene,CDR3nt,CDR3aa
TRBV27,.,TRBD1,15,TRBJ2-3,TGTGCCAGCAGTCTGGGACAGGGTTCCACAGATACGCAGTATTTT,CASSLGQGSTDTQYF
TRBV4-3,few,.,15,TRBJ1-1,TGCGCCAGCAGCCAAGGGAACCAGGGGAACACTGAAGCTTTCTTT,CASSQGNQGNTEAFF
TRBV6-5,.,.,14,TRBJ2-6,TGTGCCAGCAGTTCCGGGACAGGGGCCAACGTCCTGACTTTC,CASSSGTGANVLTF
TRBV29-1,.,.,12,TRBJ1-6,TGCAGCGTCATGGCTGGAAATTCACCCCTCCACTTT,CSVMAGNSPLHF
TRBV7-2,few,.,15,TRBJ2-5,TGTGCCAGCAGGGCCCGGGAGATTTACCAAGAGACCCAGTACTTC,CASRAREIYQETQYF
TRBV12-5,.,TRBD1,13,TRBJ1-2,TGTGCTAGTGGTCTGACAGGGGGCACTGGCTACACCTTC,CASGLTGGTGYTF
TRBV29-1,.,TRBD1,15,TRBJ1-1,TGCAGCGCTGGGTACAGGGGGTCTCGGAGCACTGAAGCTTTCTTT,CSAGYRGSRSTEAFF
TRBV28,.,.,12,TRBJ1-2,TGTGCCAGCAATAGCGGGGACTATGGCTACACCTTC,CASNSGDYGYTF
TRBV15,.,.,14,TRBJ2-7,TGTGCCACCAGCAGAGATACGGGCTCCTACGAGCAGTACTTC,CATSRDTGSYEQYF
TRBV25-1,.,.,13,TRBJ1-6,TGTGCCAGCAGTGAATTTTGGAATTCACCCCTCCACTTT,CASSEFWNSPLHF
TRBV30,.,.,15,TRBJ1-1,TGTGCCTGGAGTTTGGCCAGGGAGTGGAACACTGAAGCTTTCTTT,CAWSLAREWNTEAFF
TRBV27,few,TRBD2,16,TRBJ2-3,TGTGCCAGCAGCAAACCTAGCGGGGGGACCACAGATACGCAGTATTTT,CASSKPSGGTTDTQYF
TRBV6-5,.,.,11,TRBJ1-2,TGTGCCAGCAGGGGGCTTTATGGCTACACCTTC,CASRGLYGYTF
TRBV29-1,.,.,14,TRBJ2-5,TGCAGCGTTGAAGAAAGACGGGCGGGAGAGACCCAGTACTTC,CSVEERRAGETQYF
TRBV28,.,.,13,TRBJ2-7,TGTGCCAGCAGACCAACAGGGAAATACGAGCAGTACTTC,CASRPTGKYEQYF
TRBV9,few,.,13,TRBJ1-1,TGTGCCAGCAGCGTAGCACTGAACACTGAAGCTTTCTTT,CASSVALNTEAFF
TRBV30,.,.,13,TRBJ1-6,TGTGCCTGGCGCCGGGACCGCGATTCACCCCTCCACTTT,CAWRRDRDSPLHF
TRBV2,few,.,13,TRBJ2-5,TGTGCCAGCAGTGACCGCGTTGGGCGGACCCAGTACTTC,CASSDRVGRTQYF
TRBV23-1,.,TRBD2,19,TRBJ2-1,TGCGCCAGCATATCGACCGGACTAGCGGGGGGGCCTGGCTACAATGAGCAGTTCTTC,CASISTGLAGGPGYNEQFF
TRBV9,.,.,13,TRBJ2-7,TGTGCCAGCAGCGTGGGTGTATATCACGAGCAGTACTTC,CASSVGVYHEQYF
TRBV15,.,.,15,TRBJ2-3,TGTGCCACCAGCAGAGGTACTAGTGGGTTGTATACGCAGTATTTT,CATSRGTSGLYTQYF
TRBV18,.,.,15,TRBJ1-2,TGTGCCAGCTCACCACCGCTGACAACTAACTATGGCTACACCTTC,CASSPPLTTNYGYTF
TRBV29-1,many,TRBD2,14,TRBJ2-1,TGCAGCGTTGGTCCGACCGGGACTAGGGCTGAGCAGTTCTTC,CSVGPTGTRAEQFF
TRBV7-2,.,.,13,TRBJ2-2,TGTGCCAGCAGCTTAGCGCCCACCGGGGAGCTGTTTTTT,CASSLAPTGELFF
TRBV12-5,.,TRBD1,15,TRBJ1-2,TGTGCTAGTGGTTTGGTTAGGCAGGGGGCGAGTGGCTACACCTTC,CASGLVRQGASGYTF
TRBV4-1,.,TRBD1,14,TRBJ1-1,TGCGCCAGCAGCCCGGACAGGGTGGGCACTGAAGCTTTCTTT,CASSPDRVGTEAFF
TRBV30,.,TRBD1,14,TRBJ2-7,TGTGCCTGGAGTCGGGACAGCCTCAACTACGAGCAGTACTTC,CAWSRDSLNYEQYF
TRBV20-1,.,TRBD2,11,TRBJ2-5,TGCAGTGCCGGGGGGCAAGAGACCCAGTACTTC,CSAGGQETQYF
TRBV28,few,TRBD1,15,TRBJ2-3,TGTGCCAGCAGTTTATTGGACAGGGGAGGAGATACGCAGTATTTT,CASSLLDRGGDTQYF
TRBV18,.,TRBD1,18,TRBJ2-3,TGTGCCAGCTCACCATGGATGGAGACAGGGGCGATAACAGATACGCAGTATTTT,CASSPWMETGAITDTQYF
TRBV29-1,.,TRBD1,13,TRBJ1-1,TGCAGCGTTGACCCCCGGGACAGGGAGGTTTCTTTCTTT,CSVDPRDREVSFF
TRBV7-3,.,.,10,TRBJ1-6,TGTGCCAGCAATCCCTCACCCCTCCACTTT,CASNPSPLHF
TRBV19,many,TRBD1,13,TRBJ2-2,TGTGCCAGTAGTGACAGGGCCACCGGGGAGCTGTTTTTT,CASSDRATGELFF
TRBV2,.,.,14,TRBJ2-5,TGTGCCAGCAAATTTATGGCAGGGAAAGAGACCCAGTACTTC,CASKFMAGKETQYF
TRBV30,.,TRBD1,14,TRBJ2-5,TGTGCCTGGAAAACAGGGGAATTTACTGGGACCCAGTACTTC,CAWKTGEFTGTQYF
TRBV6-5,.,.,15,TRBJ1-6,TGTGCCAGCAGTTACGATCGGGAGGGGAATTCACCCCTCCACTTT,CASSYDREGNSPLHF
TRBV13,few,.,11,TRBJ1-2,TGTGCCAGCAGCCTTCTCTATGGCTACACCTTC,CASSLLYGYTF
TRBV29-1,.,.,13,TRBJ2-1,TGCAGCGTTTCACGGACCACCGAGGCTGAGCAGTTCTTC,CSVSRTTEAEQFF
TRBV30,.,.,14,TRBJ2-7,TGTGCCTGGAGCTATGGCGGCACCTCCTACGAGCAGTACTTC,CAWSYGGTSYEQYF
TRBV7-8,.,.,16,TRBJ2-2,TGTGCCAGCAGCTTAGCACTCGACCGATACACCGGGGAGCTGTTTTTT,CASSLALDRYTGELFF
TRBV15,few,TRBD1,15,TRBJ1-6,TGTGCCACCAGCAGGACAGGGCCAAATAATTCACCCCTCCACTTT,CATSRTGPNNSPLHF
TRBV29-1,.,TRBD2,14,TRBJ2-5,TGCAGCGGTACGGGACTAGCGGGGGTAGAGACCCAGTACTTC,CSGTGLAGVETQYF
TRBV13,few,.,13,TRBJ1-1,TGTGCCAGCAGCTTAGGCCGCAGGGGTGAAGCTTTCTTT,CASSLGRRGEAFF
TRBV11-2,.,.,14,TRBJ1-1,TGTGCCAGCAGCTTTACAGGGCCGAACACTGAAGCTTTCTTT,CASSFTGPNTEAFF
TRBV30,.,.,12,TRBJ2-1,TGTGCCTGGAACCTAAAGGTGGGGGAGCAGTTCTTC,CAWNLKVGEQFF
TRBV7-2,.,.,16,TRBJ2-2,TGTGCCAGCAGCTTAGTAGGACCAAACCCGGCCGGGGAGCTGTTTTTT,CASSLVGPNPAGELFF
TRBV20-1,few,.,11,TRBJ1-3,TGCAGTGCTAGACAGAGAAACACCATATATTTT,CSARQRNTIYF
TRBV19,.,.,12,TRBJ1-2,TGTGCCAGTAGTAGAGACCTGTATGGCTACACCTTC,CASSRDLYGYTF
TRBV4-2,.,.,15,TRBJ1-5,TGTGCCAGCAGCCAAGATCCAGGGGGCAATCAGCCCCAGCATTTT,CASSQDPGGNQPQHF
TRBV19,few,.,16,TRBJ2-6,TGTGCCAGTAGAGACCGCTCAAGCTCTGGGGCCAACGTCCTGACTTTC,CASRDRSSSGANVLTF
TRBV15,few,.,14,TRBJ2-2,TGTGCCACCAGCAGGGACGGTGACACCGGGGAGCTGTTTTTT,CATSRDGDTGELFF
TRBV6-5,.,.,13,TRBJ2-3,TGTGCCAGCAGTCGGGACTCCACAGATACGCAGTATTTT,CASSRDSTDTQYF
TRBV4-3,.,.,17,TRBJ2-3,TGCGCCAGCAGCCAATCCACCTTCGGACAGACCACAGATACGCAGTATTTT,CASSQSTFGQTTDTQYF
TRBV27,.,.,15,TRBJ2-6,TGTGCCAGCAGTTTCTGGAGCTCTGGGGCCAACGTCCTGACTTTC,CASSFWSSGANVLTF
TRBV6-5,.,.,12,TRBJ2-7,TGTGCCAGCAGCCAGCGATCCTACGAGCAGTACTTC,CASSQRSYEQYF
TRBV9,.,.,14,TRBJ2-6,TGTGCCAGCAGCGTCCCACCTGGGGCCAACGTCCTGACTTTC,CASSVPPGANVLTF
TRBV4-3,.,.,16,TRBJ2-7,TGCGCCAGCAGCCAAGATTGGGTTGGAAGATCCTACGAGCAGTACTTC,CASSQDWVGRSYEQYF